The sequence of this T cell receptor (beta chain) was determined in a study of cytomegalovirus exposure and HLA in healthy donors. Study-wide results and caveats: V- and J-gene trimming of TCR beta was linked (in a later analysis) to a missense DCLRE1C variant.

As regards this clone: Its antigen is currently unknown.

Both 60 Vbeta primers and 13 Jbeta primers went into the PCR. TCRdb keeps only in-frame clones here, not all; method: immunoSEQ multiplex PCR. This table has roughly 200,000 clones, around 82% appearing once. The TCR was taken from a woman younger than 45 in good health and CMV-seropositive. The material sequenced was PBMCs.

CDR3: CASVGTGKLARAFF. CDR3 sequence (DNA): TGTGCCAGCGTTGGGACAGGGAAATTGGCCAGAGCTTTCTTT. J is TRBJ1-1 and V is TRBV6-5, with 9 bases lining up with TRBD1. The length of the CDR3 is 14 residues. Per the germline V gene, CDR1 is MNHEY and CDR2 is SVGAGI. The J segment lost 10 bases and the V segment lost 8 bases, leaving 14 bases of the junction unmatched.